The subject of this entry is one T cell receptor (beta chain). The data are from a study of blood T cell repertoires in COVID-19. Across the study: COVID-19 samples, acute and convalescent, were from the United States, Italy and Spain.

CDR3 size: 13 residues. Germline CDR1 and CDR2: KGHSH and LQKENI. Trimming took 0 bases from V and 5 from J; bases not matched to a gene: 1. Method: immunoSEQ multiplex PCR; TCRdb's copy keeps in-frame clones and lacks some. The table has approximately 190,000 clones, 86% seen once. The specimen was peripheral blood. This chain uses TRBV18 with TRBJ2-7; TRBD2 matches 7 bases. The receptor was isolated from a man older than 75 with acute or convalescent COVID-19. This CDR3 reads CASSPPGRDEQYF. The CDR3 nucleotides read TGTGCCAGCTCACCACCGGGGAGGGACGAGCAGTACTTC.